Listed here is a single TCR beta chain. The antigen remains unidentified. The CDR3 totals 13 residues. Trimming removed 1 base from V and 6 bases from J, with 8 bases in between. Germline lookup yields CDR1 SEHNR and CDR2 FQNEAQ (reference sequence). Reverse transcription of all isolated RNA meant that expressed TCRB transcripts were sequenced. Generated by immunoSEQ multiplex PCR, the TCRdb table keeps only in-frame clones and is missing some. The sample carries about 900,000 clones, 17% recorded once. The sample comes from a study of beta chain features in type 1 diabetes. Study findings and constraints: Moderate but significant shortening of TCRB CDR3s was recorded in all four CD4+ subsets from Type 1 diabetes patients. Whether HLA type influences TCRB rearrangement remained unresolved here.

V usage is TRBV7-9 and J usage is TRBJ2-3; D not certain. Sequenced sample: naive CD4+ T cells from blood. The receptor comes from a woman between 18 and 30 years old in good health. DNA of the CDR3: TGTGCCAGCAGCTTAGACCACGGGGATACGCAGTATTTT. This encodes CASSLDHGDTQYF. Full variable domain (rest looked up from reference TRBV7-9 and TRBJ2-3): DTGVSQNPRHKITKRGQNVTFRCDPISEHNRLYWYRQTLGQGPEFLTYFQNEAQLEKSRLLSDRFSAERPKGSFSTLEIQRTEQGDSAMYLCASSLDHGDTQYFGPGTRLTVL.